The clone carrying this T cell receptor beta chain appeared many times. Its specificity is unknown. The lymph nodes were axillary draining lymph nodes from breast cancer patients. One entry per CDR3 protein, called by TCRdb with MiXCR from the multiplex PCR reads. The table has under 150,000 distinct CDR3 sequences, less than 25% seen once; the top ten hold 2.2%. The source of the sample is a study of breast tumors, draining lymph nodes, adjacent tissues. Findings and caveats of the study: Luminal-like breast cancer showed significantly greater tumor-nontumor repertoire similarity than basal-like breast cancer did. Most tumor T cells seemingly derive from lymph node, then expand in tumor.

This CDR3 is 14 amino acids long. CDR1 is DFQATT and CDR2 is SNEGSKA in the germline V gene (reference sequence). The V end was cut by 5 bases, the J end by 4 bases, with 16 bases between. The V gene is TRBV20-1, the J gene TRBJ2-3; weak D call: TRBD2 (6 bases). Sequencing was carried out using axillary lymph node tissue. The receptor was isolated from a female donor with breast cancer. Some clones in this sample may be carry-over from other donors' samples. The CDR3 is CSASARRGSDTQYF. The CDR3 region has the DNA TGCAGTGCTTCTGCTAGGCGGGGTTCAGATACGCAGTATTTT.